These 5 T cell receptor beta chains were all obtained from the same sample, sequenced in a study of T cell responses to AZD1222 COVID-19 vaccine. Using immunoSEQ multiplex PCR, the repertoire was profiled, and TCRdb retains in-frame clones only, with some absent. The data contain some 190,000 clones, 85% to 95% of them singletons. The sample was peripheral blood, taken on day 0 of AZD1222 vaccination. These receptors were obtained from an adult in good health.

The chain combines TRBV7-2 with TRBJ1-5; D is undetermined. The CDR3 loop spans 15 amino acids. V lost 3 bases to trimming and J lost 3 bases, with 12 bases between them. In germline, CDR1 is SGHTA, CDR2 FQGNSA. CDR3 nucleotides: TGTGCCAGCAGCTTGCGCGTAGCGGTCAATCAGCCCCAGCATTTT. Protein sequence: CASSLRVAVNQPQHF. The full variable domain, in which reference TRBV7-2 and TRBJ1-5 provide the parts outside the CDR3, is GAGVSQSPSNKVTEKGKDVELRCDPISGHTALYWYRQSLGQGLEFLIYFQGNSAPDKSGLPSDRFSAERTGGSVSTLTIQRTQQEDSAVYLCASSLRVAVNQPQHFGDGTRLSIL.

This chain links TRBV3-1 (or the pseudogene TRBV3-2) with TRBJ1-1; 10 bases match TRBD1. From germline, CDR1 is LGHDT and CDR2 YNNKEL (reference sequence). This CDR3 comprises 16 residues. The V segment lost 2 bases and the J segment 4 bases; nucleotides outside the gene matches: 7. CDR3 residues: CASSQTLRDRGTEAFF. In DNA, the CDR3 is TGTGCCAGCAGCCAAACTCTCCGGGACAGGGGCACTGAAGCTTTCTTT.

V gene TRBV5-1 combines with J gene TRBJ2-5; 12 bases agree with TRBD2. The CDR3 extends over 17 amino acids. The germline CDR1 and CDR2 sequences are SGHRS and YFSETQ. The ends lost 3 bases at V and 1 base at J; junction bases unmatched: 7. The CDR3 loop is CASSSAGTSGSQETQYF. The CDR3 DNA reads as TGCGCCAGCAGCTCAGCCGGGACTAGCGGGTCCCAAGAGACCCAGTACTTC.

The V gene is TRBV4-2, the J gene TRBJ2-5, with 7 positions matching TRBD1. Germline lookup yields CDR1 LGHNA and CDR2 YNFKEQ. The ends lost 4 bases at V and 2 bases at J; junction bases unmatched: 1. This CDR3 comprises 13 residues. CDR3 residues: CASSPGQQETQYF. The CDR3 nucleotides are TGTGCCAGCAGCCCGGGACAGCAAGAGACCCAGTACTTC.

Here the CDR3 DNA reads TGTGCCAGCAGCCAAGATCCCCCCGGCACCATTGTAGGAAAACTGTTTTTT. It codes for CASSQDPPGTIVGKLFF. The rearrangement links TRBV3-1 (or the pseudogene TRBV3-2) to TRBJ1-4, with D hard to call. The germline CDR1 and CDR2 sequences are LGHDT and YNNKEL (reference sequence). This CDR3 region has 17 residues. V shed 0 bases and J shed 10 bases, with 21 bases lying between them.